This TCR beta chain was observed in a study of T cell repertoires in cytomegalovirus infection. Study-wide background: Recently identified HLA-C-restricted and well-studied HLA-B-restricted CMV epitopes were used. From public TCR beta signatures came an indication of both CMV infection and matching HLA type. Study observations and caveats: Across the ex vivo response, the dominant clonotypes were HLA-C-restricted CMV-specific TCR beta clonotypes. Carriers of CMV plus the relevant HLA were identified by cumulative public TCR beta family frequency.

Between the trimmed V and J ends, which lost 3 bases and 3 bases, there was a span of 11 bases. The CDR3 runs to 14 residues. Germline V CDR1 and CDR2: ENHRY, SYGVKD. Using its own MiXCR run on the reads, TCRdb lists one record per CDR3 protein. The sample has under 850,000 distinct CDR3 sequences, around 35% seen once. Notes on this clonotype: Its antigen is not identified.

V is TRBV10-3 and J is TRBJ1-2; D is undetermined. The sequence derives from a human donor in good health (CMV status not recorded). Some clones in this sample may be carry-over from other donors' samples. The sample in question was cultured PBMCs, obtained from culture after CMV antigen stimulation. CDR3 DNA sequence: TGTGCCATCAGTGAAACTGCCCTCGACTATGGCTACACCTTC. The encoded protein is CAISETALDYGYTF.